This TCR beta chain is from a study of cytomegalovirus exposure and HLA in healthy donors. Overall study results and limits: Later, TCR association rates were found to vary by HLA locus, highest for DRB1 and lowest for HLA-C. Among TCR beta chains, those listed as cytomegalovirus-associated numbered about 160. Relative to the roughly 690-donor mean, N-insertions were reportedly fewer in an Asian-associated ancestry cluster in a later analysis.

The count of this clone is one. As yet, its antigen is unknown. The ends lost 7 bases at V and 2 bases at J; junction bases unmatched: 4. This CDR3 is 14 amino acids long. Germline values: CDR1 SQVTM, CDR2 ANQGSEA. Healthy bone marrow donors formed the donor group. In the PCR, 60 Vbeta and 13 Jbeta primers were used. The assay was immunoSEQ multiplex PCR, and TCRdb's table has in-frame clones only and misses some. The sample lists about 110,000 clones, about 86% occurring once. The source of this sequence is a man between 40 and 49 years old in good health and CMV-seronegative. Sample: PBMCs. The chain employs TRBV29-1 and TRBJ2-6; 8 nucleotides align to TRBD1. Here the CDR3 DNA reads TGCAGCGCATCAGGGGGCGCTGGGGCCAACGTCCTGACTTTC. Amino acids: CSASGGAGANVLTF. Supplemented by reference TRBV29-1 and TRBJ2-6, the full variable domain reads SAVISQKPSRDICQRGTSLTIQCQVDSQVTMMFWYRQQPGQSLTLIATANQGSEATYESGFVIDKFPISRPNLTFSTLTVSNMSPEDSSIYLCSASGGAGANVLTFGAGSRLTVL.